The 5 T cell receptor beta chains listed next were all sequenced from one sample in a study of T cells in Graves' hyperthyroidism and ophthalmopathy. TCR beta CDR3 regions were amplified from RNA. HTBI primers drove first-round RT-PCR of the TCR CDR3. From the multiplex PCR reads, TCRdb called clonotypes with MiXCR, one entry per CDR3 protein. The table has roughly 160,000 distinct CDR3 sequences, 8% to 9.5% seen once; the top ten hold roughly a fifth. Specimen: blood. These receptors all stem from a young woman with Graves' hyperthyroidism that later progressed to Graves' ophthalmopathy.

Many counts were recorded for this clonotype. The J gene is TRBJ1-2, the V gene TRBV28; 10 nucleotides match TRBD1. The germline CDR1 and CDR2 sequences are MDHEN and SYDVKM. CDR3 length equals 15 residues. Losses at the gene ends were 1 base for V and 5 bases for J; bases not matched to a gene: 4. The CDR3 bases are TGTGCCAGCAGTTTATCTTCGGACAGGGGGTATGGCTACACCTTC. Its translation: CASSLSSDRGYGYTF.

This clonotype was recorded only once. The J gene is TRBJ2-5, the V gene TRBV20-1; D not certain. The length of the CDR3 is 13 residues. Trimming pared 5 bases from V and 2 bases from J, leaving 12 bases between. CDR1 and CDR2 (germline): DFQATT, SNEGSKA (reference sequence). The CDR3 spells CSAPRPVQETQYF. The CDR3 DNA follows: TGCAGTGCTCCTCGGCCGGTACAAGAGACCCAGTACTTC.

The table lists this clonotype with many counts. This chain joins TRBV2 and TRBJ2-7; D gene ambiguous. The CDR3 has 16 residues. Germline V CDR1 and CDR2: SNHLY, FYNNEI. Trimming left V 6 bases short and J 2 bases short, with 20 bases between. The DNA for the CDR3 is TGTGCCAGCAGGTCCGAAAAAGCTAGGAGAACCTACGAGCAGTACTTC. It codes for CASRSEKARRTYEQYF. The full variable domain, completed using reference TRBV2 and TRBJ2-7, is EPEVTQTPSHQVTQMGQEVILRCVPISNHLYFYWYRQILGQKVEFLVSFYNNEISEKSEIFDDQFSVERPDGSNFTLKIRSTKLEDSAMYFCASRSEKARRTYEQYFGPGTRLTVT.

This clonotype showed up many times. The chain joins TRBV30 to TRBJ2-1; D unresolved. The CDR3 covers 12 residues. CDR1 and CDR2 from the germline V gene are GTSNPN and SVGIG (reference sequence). The ends were cut back, 0 bases at V and 5 bases at J, with 5 bases in the middle. The CDR3 region has the DNA TGTGCCTGGAGTGTAACTAACAATGAGCAGTTCTTC. Protein product: CAWSVTNNEQFF. Filled out from reference TRBV30 and TRBJ2-1, the complete variable domain reads SQTIHQWPATLVQPVGSPLSLECTVEGTSNPNLYWYRQAAGRGLQLLFYSVGIGQISSEVPQNLSASRPQDRQFILSSKKLLLSDSGFYLCAWSVTNNEQFFGPGTRLTVL.

The chain has TRBV6-1 and TRBJ2-1; TRBD2 might be the D (7 bases). V lost 3 bases and J lost 9, with 9 bases in between. Germline CDR1 MNHNS, CDR2 SASEGT. This CDR3 comprises 12 residues. CDR3 coding DNA: TGTGCCAGCAGTGATAGGGGGGGTGAGCAGTTCTTC. Encoded protein: CASSDRGGEQFF.